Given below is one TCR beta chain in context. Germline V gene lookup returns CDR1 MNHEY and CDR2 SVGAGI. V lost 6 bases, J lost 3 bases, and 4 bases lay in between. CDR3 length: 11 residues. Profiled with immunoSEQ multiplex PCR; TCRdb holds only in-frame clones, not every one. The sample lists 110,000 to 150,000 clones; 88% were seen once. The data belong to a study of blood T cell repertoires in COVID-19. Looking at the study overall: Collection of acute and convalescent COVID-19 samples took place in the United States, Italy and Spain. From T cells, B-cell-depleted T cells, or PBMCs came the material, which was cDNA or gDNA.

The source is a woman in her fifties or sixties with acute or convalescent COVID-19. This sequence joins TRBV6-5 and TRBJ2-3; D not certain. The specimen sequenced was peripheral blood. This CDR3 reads CASRSTDTQYF. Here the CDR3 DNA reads TGTGCCAGCAGATCAACAGATACGCAGTATTTT.